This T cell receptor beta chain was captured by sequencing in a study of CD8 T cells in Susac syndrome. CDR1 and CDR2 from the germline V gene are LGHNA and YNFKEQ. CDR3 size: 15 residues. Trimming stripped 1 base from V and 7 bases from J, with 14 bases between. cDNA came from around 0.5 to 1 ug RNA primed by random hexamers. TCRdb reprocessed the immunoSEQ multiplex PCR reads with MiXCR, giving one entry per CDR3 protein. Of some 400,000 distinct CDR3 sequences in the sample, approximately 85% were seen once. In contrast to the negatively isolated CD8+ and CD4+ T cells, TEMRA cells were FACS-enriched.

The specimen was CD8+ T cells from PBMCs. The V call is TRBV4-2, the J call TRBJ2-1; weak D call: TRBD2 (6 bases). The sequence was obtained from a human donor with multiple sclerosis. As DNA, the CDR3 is TGTGCCAGCAGCCAAGGGAGGGGTCAAGGGAATGAGCAGTTCTTC. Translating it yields CASSQGRGQGNEQFF.